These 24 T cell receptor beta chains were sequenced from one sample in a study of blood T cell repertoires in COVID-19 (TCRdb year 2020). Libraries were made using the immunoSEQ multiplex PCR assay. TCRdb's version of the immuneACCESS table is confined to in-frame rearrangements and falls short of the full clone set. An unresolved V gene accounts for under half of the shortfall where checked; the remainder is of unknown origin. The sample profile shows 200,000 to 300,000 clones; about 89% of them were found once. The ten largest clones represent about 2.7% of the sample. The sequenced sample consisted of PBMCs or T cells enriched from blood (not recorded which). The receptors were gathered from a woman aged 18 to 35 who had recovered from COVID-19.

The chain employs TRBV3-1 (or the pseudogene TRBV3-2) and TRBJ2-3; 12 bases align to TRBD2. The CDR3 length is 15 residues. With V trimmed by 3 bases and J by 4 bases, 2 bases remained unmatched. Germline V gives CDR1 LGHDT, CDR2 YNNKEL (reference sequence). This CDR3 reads CASSQTSGSPDTQYF. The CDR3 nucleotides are TGTGCCAGCAGCCAGACTAGCGGGAGCCCAGATACGCAGTATTTT.

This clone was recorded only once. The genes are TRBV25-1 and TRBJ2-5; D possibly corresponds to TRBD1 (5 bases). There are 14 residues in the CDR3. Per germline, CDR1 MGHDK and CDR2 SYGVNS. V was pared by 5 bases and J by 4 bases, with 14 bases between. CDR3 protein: CASSLSQGGETQYF. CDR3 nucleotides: TGTGCCAGCAGTCTCTCGCAGGGCGGAGAGACCCAGTACTTC.

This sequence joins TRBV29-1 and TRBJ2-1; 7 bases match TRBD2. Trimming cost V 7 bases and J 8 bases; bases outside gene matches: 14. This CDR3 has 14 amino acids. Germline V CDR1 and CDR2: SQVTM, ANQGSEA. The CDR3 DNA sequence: TGCAGCGCGGTTAGGGCGGGGGAAATCCATGAGCAGTTCTTC. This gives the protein CSAVRAGEIHEQFF.

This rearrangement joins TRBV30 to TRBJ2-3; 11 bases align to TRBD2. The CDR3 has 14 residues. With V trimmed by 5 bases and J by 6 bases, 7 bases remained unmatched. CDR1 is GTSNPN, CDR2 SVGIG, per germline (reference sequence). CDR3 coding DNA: TGTGCCTGGGAGGGGGGGACTAGCGGCGATACGCAGTATTTT. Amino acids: CAWEGGTSGDTQYF. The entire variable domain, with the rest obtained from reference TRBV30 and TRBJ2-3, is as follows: SQTIHQWPATLVQPVGSPLSLECTVEGTSNPNLYWYRQAAGRGLQLLFYSVGIGQISSEVPQNLSASRPQDRQFILSSKKLLLSDSGFYLCAWEGGTSGDTQYFGPGTRLTVL.

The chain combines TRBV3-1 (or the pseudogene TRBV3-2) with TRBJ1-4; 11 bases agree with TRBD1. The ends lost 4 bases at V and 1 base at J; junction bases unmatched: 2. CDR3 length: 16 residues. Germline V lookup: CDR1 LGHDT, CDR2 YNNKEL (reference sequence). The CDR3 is CASSLGTGGTNEKLFF. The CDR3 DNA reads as TGTGCCAGCAGCCTGGGGACAGGGGGAACTAATGAAAAACTGTTTTTT.

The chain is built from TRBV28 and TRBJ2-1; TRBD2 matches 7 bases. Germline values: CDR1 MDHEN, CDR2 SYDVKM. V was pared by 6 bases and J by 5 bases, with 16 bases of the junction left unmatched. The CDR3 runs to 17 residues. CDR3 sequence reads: CASRRPFGASGHNEQFF. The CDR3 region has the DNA TGTGCCAGCAGACGACCTTTTGGGGCTAGCGGCCACAATGAGCAGTTCTTC. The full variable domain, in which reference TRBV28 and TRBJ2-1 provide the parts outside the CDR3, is DVKVTQSSRYLVKRTGEKVFLECVQDMDHENMFWYRQDPGLGLRLIYFSYDVKMKEKGDIPEGYSVSREKKERFSLILESASTNQTSMYLCASRRPFGASGHNEQFFGPGTRLTVL.

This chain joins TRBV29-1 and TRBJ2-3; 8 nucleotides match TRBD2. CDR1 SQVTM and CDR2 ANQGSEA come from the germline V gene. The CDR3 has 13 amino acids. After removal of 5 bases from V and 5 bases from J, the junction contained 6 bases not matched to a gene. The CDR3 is CSVRSGSLDTQYF. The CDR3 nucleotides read TGCAGCGTTAGAAGCGGGAGTTTAGATACGCAGTATTTT.

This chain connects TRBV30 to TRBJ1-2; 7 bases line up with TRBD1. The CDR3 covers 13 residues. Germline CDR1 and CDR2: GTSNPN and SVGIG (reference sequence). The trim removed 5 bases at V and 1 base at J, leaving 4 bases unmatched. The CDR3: CAWGDRINYGYTF. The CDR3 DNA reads TGTGCCTGGGGGGACAGAATTAACTATGGCTACACCTTC. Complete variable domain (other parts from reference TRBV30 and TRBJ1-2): SQTIHQWPATLVQPVGSPLSLECTVEGTSNPNLYWYRQAAGRGLQLLFYSVGIGQISSEVPQNLSASRPQDRQFILSSKKLLLSDSGFYLCAWGDRINYGYTFGSGTRLTVV.

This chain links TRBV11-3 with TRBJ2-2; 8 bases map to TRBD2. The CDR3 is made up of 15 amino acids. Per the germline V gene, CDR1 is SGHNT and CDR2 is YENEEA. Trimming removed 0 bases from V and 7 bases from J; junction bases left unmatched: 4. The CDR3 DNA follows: TGTGCCAGCAGCTTAGAGAGCGGGAGCGGCGGGGAGCTGTTTTTT. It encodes CASSLESGSGGELFF.

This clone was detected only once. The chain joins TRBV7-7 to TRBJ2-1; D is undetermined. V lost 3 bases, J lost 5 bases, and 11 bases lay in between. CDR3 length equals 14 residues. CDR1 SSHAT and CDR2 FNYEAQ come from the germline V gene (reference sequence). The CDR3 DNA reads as TGTGCCAGCAGCTTTTCCGGGTCCCACAATGAGCAGTTCTTC. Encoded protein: CASSFSGSHNEQFF.

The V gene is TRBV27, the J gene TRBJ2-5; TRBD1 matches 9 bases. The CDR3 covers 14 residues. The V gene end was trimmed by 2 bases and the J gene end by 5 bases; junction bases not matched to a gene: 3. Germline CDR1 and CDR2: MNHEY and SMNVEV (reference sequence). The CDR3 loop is CASSLGTGSETQYF. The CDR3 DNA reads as TGTGCCAGCAGTTTAGGGACAGGGAGTGAGACCCAGTACTTC.

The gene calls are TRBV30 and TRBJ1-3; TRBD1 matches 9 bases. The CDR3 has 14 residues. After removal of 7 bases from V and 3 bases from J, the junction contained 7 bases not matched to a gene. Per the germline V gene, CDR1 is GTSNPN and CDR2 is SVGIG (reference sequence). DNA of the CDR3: TGTGCCTTTAACAGACAGGGGGTTGGAAACACCATATATTTT. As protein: CAFNRQGVGNTIYF.

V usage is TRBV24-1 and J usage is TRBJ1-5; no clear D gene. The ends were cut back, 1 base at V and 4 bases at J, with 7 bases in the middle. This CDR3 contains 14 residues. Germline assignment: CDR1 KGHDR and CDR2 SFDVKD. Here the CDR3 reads CATSDFRLNQPQHF. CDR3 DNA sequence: TGTGCCACCAGTGATTTTCGACTAAATCAGCCCCAGCATTTT.

CDR3 loop: CASSLGLAGPRNYF. CDR3 bases: TGTGCCAGCAGTTTAGGACTAGCGGGCCCTAGGAATTACTTC. The chain uses TRBV28 and TRBJ2-7; 11 bases match TRBD2. This CDR3 region has 14 residues. From germline, CDR1 is MDHEN and CDR2 SYDVKM. Losses at the gene ends were 2 bases for V and 13 bases for J; bases not matched to a gene: 10.

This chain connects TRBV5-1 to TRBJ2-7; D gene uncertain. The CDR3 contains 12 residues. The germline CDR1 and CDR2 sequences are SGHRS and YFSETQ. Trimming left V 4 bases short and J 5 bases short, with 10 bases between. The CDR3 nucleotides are TGCGCCAGCAGCATGGGAACTCACGAGCAGTACTTC. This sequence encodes CASSMGTHEQYF.

In DNA form, the CDR3 reads TGTGCCAGCAGCACGGATCAGGGGGCGCTTGGTGGCTACACCTTC. This codes for CASSTDQGALGGYTF. This sequence joins TRBV7-2 and TRBJ1-2; the match to TRBD1 covers 8 bases. V lost 5 bases to trimming and J lost 7 bases; unmatched junction nucleotides: 12. CDR3 size: 15 residues. Germline CDR1 and CDR2: SGHTA and FQGNSA.

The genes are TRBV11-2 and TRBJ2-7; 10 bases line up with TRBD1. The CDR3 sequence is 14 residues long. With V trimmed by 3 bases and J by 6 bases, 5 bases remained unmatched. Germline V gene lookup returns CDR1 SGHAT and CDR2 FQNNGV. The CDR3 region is CASSLWDRGGEQYF. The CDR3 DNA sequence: TGTGCCAGCAGCTTGTGGGACAGGGGTGGCGAGCAGTACTTC.

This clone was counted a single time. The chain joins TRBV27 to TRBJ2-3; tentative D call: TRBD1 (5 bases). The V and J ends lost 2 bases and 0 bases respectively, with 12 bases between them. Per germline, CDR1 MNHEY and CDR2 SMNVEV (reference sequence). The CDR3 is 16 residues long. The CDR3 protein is CASSLVGHSSTDTQYF. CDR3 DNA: TGTGCCAGCAGTTTAGTTGGACACTCTAGCACAGATACGCAGTATTTT.

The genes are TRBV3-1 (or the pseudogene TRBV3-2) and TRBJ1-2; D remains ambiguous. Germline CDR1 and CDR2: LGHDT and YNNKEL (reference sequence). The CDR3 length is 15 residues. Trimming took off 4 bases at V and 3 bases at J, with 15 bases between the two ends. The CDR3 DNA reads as TGTGCCAGCAGCCCGGGGAGGCTATTTTACTATGGCTACACCTTC. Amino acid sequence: CASSPGRLFYYGYTF.

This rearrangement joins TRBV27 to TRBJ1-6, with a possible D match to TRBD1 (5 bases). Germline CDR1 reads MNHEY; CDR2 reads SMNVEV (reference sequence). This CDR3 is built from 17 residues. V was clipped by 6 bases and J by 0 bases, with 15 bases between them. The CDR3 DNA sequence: TGTGCCAGCAGAGTGGGGCAGAAAATCTCCTATAATTCACCCCTCCACTTT. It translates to CASRVGQKISYNSPLHF.

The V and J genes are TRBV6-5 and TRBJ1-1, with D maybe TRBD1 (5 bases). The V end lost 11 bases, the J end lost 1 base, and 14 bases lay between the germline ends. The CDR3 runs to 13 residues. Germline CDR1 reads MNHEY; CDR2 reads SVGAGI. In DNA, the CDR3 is TGTGCCTTCTCCCGGGGGAGGAACACTGAAGCTTTCTTT. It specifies CAFSRGRNTEAFF.

The CDR3, as DNA: TGTGCCAGCAGCTTAGAGATTAGTAGCGGGAAGGTTTTCGAGACCCAGTACTTC. Translation: CASSLEISSGKVFETQYF. The V call is TRBV11-2, the J call TRBJ2-5; 8 bases line up with TRBD2. The germline gives CDR1 SGHAT, CDR2 FQNNGV. V was pared by 0 bases and J by 5 bases, with 14 bases of the junction left unmatched. There are 18 residues in the CDR3.

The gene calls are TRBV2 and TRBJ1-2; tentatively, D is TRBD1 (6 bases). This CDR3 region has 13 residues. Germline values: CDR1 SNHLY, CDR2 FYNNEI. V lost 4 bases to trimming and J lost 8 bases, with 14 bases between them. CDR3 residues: CASSVNRADGYTF. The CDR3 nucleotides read TGTGCCAGCAGTGTCAACAGGGCGGACGGCTACACCTTC. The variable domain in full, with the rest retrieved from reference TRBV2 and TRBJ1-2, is EPEVTQTPSHQVTQMGQEVILRCVPISNHLYFYWYRQILGQKVEFLVSFYNNEISEKSEIFDDQFSVERPDGSNFTLKIRSTKLEDSAMYFCASSVNRADGYTFGSGTRLTVV.

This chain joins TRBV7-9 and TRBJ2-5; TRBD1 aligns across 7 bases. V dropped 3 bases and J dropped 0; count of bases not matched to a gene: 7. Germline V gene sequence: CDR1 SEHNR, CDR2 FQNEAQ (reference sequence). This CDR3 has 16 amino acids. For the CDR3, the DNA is TGTGCCAGCAGCTTCAGATCCGGGACAGACCAAGAGACCCAGTACTTC. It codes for CASSFRSGTDQETQYF.